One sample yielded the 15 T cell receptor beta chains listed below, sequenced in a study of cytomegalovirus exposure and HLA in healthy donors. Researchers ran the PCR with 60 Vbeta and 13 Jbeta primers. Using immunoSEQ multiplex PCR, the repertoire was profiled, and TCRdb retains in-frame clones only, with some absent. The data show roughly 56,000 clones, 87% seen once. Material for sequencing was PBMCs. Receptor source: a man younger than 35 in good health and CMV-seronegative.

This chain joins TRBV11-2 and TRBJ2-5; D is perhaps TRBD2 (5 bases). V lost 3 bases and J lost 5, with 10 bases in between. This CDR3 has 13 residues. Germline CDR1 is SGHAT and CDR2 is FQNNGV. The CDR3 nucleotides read TGTGCCAGCAGCTTCGGCAGAGGGGAGACCCAGTACTTC. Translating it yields CASSFGRGETQYF.

Here the CDR3 DNA reads TGTGCCAGCACTCCGGGACAGGGGAACGAGCAGTACTTC. Protein: CASTPGQGNEQYF. The rearrangement uses TRBV25-1 and TRBJ2-7, with 10 bases fitting TRBD1. CDR3 length equals 13 residues. V gave up 7 bases and J gave up 5 bases; unmatched junction bases: 5. Germline CDR1 is MGHDK and CDR2 is SYGVNS.

Here the CDR3 DNA reads TGTGCCAGCAACCCGGGACAGGGAAATGGCTACACCTTC. Its protein product is CASNPGQGNGYTF. The rearrangement joins TRBV7-2 to TRBJ1-2, with TRBD1 matching over 9 bases. Germline assignment: CDR1 SGHTA and CDR2 FQGNSA. This CDR3 spans 13 amino acids. The V segment lost 7 bases and the J segment 6 bases; nucleotides outside the gene matches: 6.

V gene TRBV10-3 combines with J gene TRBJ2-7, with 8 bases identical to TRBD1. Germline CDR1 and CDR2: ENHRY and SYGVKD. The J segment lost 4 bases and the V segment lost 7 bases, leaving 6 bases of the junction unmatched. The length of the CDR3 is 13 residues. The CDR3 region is CAITTDREYEQYF. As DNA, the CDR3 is TGTGCCATCACTACGGACAGGGAGTACGAGCAGTACTTC.

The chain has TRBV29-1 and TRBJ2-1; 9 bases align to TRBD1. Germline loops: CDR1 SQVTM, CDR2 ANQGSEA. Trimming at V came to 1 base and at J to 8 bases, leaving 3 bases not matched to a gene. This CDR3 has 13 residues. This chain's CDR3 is CSVEGDRGDEQFF. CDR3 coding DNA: TGCAGCGTTGAAGGTGACAGGGGGGATGAGCAGTTCTTC.

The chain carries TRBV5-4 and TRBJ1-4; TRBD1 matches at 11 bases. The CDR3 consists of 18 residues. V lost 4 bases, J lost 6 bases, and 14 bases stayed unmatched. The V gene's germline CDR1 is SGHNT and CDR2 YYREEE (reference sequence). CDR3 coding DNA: TGTGCCAGCAGCCGAATAGGGACAGGGGGAAACGGGGATGAAAAACTGTTTTTT. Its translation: CASSRIGTGGNGDEKLFF.

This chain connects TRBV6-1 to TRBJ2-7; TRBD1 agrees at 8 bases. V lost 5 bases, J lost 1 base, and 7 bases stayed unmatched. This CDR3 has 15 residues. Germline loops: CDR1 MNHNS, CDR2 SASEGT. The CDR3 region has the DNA TGTGCCAGCAGTACCGGGACAGGCTCTTCCTACGAGCAGTACTTC. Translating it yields CASSTGTGSSYEQYF.

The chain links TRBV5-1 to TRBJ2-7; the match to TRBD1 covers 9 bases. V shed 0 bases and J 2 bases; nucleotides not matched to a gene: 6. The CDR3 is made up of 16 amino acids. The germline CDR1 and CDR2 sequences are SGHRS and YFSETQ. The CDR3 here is CASSLEPGQGPYEQYF. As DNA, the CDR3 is TGCGCCAGCAGCTTGGAACCGGGACAGGGCCCCTACGAGCAGTACTTC.

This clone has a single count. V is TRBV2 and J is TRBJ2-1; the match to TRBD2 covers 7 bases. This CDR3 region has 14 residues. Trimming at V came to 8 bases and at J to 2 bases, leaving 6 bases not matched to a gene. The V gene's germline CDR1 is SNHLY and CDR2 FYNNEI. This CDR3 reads CASGDGGTYNEQFF. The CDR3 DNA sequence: TGTGCCAGCGGGGACGGGGGGACCTACAATGAGCAGTTCTTC.

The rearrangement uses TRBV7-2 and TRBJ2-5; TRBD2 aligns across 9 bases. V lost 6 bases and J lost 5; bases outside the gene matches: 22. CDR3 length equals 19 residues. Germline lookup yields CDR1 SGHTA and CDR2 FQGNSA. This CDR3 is CASSYNREGAGGPGETQYF. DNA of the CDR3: TGTGCCAGCAGTTATAACAGGGAGGGAGCGGGGGGCCCTGGGGAGACCCAGTACTTC.

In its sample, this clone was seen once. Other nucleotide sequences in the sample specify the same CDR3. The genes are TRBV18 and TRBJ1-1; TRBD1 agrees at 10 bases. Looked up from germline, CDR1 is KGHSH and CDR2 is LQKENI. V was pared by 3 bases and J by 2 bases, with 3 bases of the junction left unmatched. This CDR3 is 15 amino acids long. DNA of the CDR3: TGTGCCAGCTCACCGCGACAGGGGGCTAACACTGAAGCTTTCTTT. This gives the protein CASSPRQGANTEAFF.

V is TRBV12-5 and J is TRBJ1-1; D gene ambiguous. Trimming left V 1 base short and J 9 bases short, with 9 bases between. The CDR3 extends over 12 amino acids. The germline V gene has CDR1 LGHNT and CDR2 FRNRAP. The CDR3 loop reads CASGLGGLKAFF. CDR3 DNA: TGTGCTAGTGGTTTGGGAGGGCTGAAAGCTTTCTTT.

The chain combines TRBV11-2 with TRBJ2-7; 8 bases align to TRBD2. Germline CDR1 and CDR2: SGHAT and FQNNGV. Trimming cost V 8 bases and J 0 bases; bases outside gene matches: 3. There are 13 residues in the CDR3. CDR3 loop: CASAGTSSYEQYF. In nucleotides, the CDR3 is TGTGCCAGCGCCGGGACTAGCTCCTACGAGCAGTACTTC.

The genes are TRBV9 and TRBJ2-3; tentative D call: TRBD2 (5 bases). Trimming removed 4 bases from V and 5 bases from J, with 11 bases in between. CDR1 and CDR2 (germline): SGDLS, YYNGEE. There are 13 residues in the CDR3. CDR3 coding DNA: TGTGCCAGCAGCCCTTGGGCGGGAGATACGCAGTATTTT. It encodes CASSPWAGDTQYF.

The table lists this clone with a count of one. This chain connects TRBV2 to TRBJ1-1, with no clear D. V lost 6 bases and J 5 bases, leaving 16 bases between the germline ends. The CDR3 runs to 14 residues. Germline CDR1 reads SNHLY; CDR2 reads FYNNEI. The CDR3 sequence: CASSLAEFRTEAFF. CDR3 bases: TGTGCCAGCAGCCTTGCTGAGTTCCGGACTGAAGCTTTCTTT.